Listed below are T cell receptor beta chains from one sample, sequenced in a study of vaccination effects on CD4 cells after COVID-19. Some clones are missing from TCRdb's copy, which holds only in-frame ones; the method was immunoSEQ multiplex PCR. Here the sample spans around 22,000 clones, 65% to 85% being singletons. Their antigens remain unidentified. The material was CD4+ T cells from PBMCs cultured with HCoV-229E spike peptides, obtained after COVID-19 vaccination. These receptors were taken from a human donor who received a COVID-19 vaccine. CDR3s include the opening cysteine and the closing phenylalanine or tryptophan. The D gene is left open where the match is weak. Rows give clone size only sometimes, using once, few, many, or a class for an expanded clone.

V gene	clone size	D gene	CDR3 length	J gene	CDR3 DNA	CDR3 protein
TRBV7-9	.	.	14	TRBJ2-7	TGTGCCAGCACTGGGGGATTGAGTGCCTACGAGCAGTACTTC	CASTGGLSAYEQYF
TRBV15	.	TRBD2	18	TRBJ2-7	TGTGCCACCAGCAGAGATCGGTGGGGAGCGGGAGGGTACCATGAGCAGTACTTC	CATSRDRWGAGGYHEQYF
TRBV18	.	.	11	TRBJ1-3	TGTGCCAGCTCACCTAGAAACACCATATATTTT	CASSPRNTIYF
TRBV7-9	.	.	15	TRBJ1-3	TGTGCCAGCAGCTCAACAAGACGCTCTGGAAACACCATATATTTT	CASSSTRRSGNTIYF
TRBV6-5	few	TRBD2	15	TRBJ2-7	TGTGCCAGCAGTCCCCGACTAGCGGGAGCCTACGAGCAGTACTTC	CASSPRLAGAYEQYF
TRBV20-1	.	.	13	TRBJ2-1	TGCAGTGCTAGTATACCAGCCTACAATGAGCAGTTCTTC	CSASIPAYNEQFF
TRBV27	.	.	15	TRBJ1-2	TGTGCCAGCAGTACCTTCATGGCGGACACCGCTGGCTACACCTTC	CASSTFMADTAGYTF
TRBV30	.	.	15	TRBJ2-1	TGTGCCTGGAGTGTACGAGGACAGCTGTACAATGAGCAGTTCTTC	CAWSVRGQLYNEQFF
TRBV9	.	TRBD2	12	TRBJ2-3	TGTGCCAGCGGGGGGGTGACAGATACGCAGTATTTT	CASGGVTDTQYF
TRBV15	.	TRBD2	18	TRBJ2-1	TGTGCCACCAGCAGATCCGGGACTAGCGGGACATCCTACAATGAGCAGTTCTTC	CATSRSGTSGTSYNEQFF
TRBV15	.	.	12	TRBJ2-3	TGTGCCACCAGCAGAGATATCAATACGCAGTATTTT	CATSRDINTQYF
TRBV11-2	.	TRBD1	16	TRBJ1-1	TGTGCCAGCAGCCGACAGGGGGCCATCCTGGAGACTGAAGCTTTCTTT	CASSRQGAILETEAFF
TRBV7-8	.	TRBD2	15	TRBJ2-5	TGTGCCAGCAGCTCGGGACTAGCTCCTTTTGAGACCCAGTACTTC	CASSSGLAPFETQYF
TRBV27	.	.	18	TRBJ1-6	TGTGCCAGCAGTTTAGGCGGAGGGGCGGGACGGCCAAATTCACCCCTCCACTTT	CASSLGGGAGRPNSPLHF
TRBV6-1	.	.	16	TRBJ1-5	TGTGCCAGCAGTGCTGAGGGCTACCTTCTCAATCAGCCCCAGCATTTT	CASSAEGYLLNQPQHF
TRBV27	.	TRBD1	18	TRBJ2-1	TGTGCCAGCAGATCTCGATTACAGGGGACCACCTCCTACAATGAGCAGTTCTTC	CASRSRLQGTTSYNEQFF
TRBV4-1	.	.	13	TRBJ2-5	TGCGCCAGCAGCCACTTAGTGGGAGAGACCCAGTACTTC	CASSHLVGETQYF
TRBV9	.	TRBD2	15	TRBJ2-5	TGTGCCAGCAGCGATAGCGGGGGGGCCCAAGAGACCCAGTACTTC	CASSDSGGAQETQYF
TRBV6-5	.	.	13	TRBJ1-6	TGTGCCAGCAGTTACTCTACGAGGTCACCCCTCCACTTT	CASSYSTRSPLHF
TRBV5-6	.	TRBD2	18	TRBJ2-3	TGTGCCAGCAGCTTGTTCACAATAGCGGGGGTACGCACAGATACGCAGTATTTT	CASSLFTIAGVRTDTQYF
TRBV11-2	.	TRBD2	12	TRBJ2-1	TGTGCCAGCAGGGGACTAAGCAATGAGCAGTTCTTC	CASRGLSNEQFF
TRBV12-3/TRBV12-4	.	.	11	TRBJ1-1	TGTGCCAGCAGTACCCCAAACAGAGCTTTCTTT	CASSTPNRAFF
TRBV10-1	.	.	14	TRBJ1-3	TGCGCCAGCACCGGTGGAAACTCTGGAAACACCATATATTTT	CASTGGNSGNTIYF
TRBV5-6	medium-sized	.	14	TRBJ1-2	TGTGCCAGCAGCTTGCAGGCGGGGGTCTATGGCTACACCTTC	CASSLQAGVYGYTF
TRBV27	once	.	15	TRBJ1-6	TGTGCCAGCAGCATGGACCACTCGTTGGGTTCACCCCTCCACTTT	CASSMDHSLGSPLHF
TRBV4-1	.	.	15	TRBJ1-3	TGCGCCAGCAGCCAGCATAGGGCCTCTGGAAACACCATATATTTT	CASSQHRASGNTIYF
TRBV11-2	.	TRBD1	13	TRBJ1-1	TGTGCCAGCAGCCAGCGACAGGGCCCTGAAGCTTTCTTT	CASSQRQGPEAFF
TRBV11-2	once	.	18	TRBJ1-5	TGTGCCAGCAGCTCCCGGAGGGGGGGGCGAGATGGCAATCAGCCCCAGCATTTT	CASSSRRGGRDGNQPQHF
TRBV29-1	.	.	13	TRBJ2-7	TGCAGCGTAGAACAAACGGGGGTCTACGAGCAGTACTTC	CSVEQTGVYEQYF
TRBV4-1	.	.	12	TRBJ2-1	TGCGCCAGCAAATCGAATAGGGATGAGCAGTTCTTC	CASKSNRDEQFF
TRBV19	.	.	13	TRBJ2-1	TGTGCCAGTAGGACCGGGCTCACAAATGAGCAGTTCTTC	CASRTGLTNEQFF
TRBV7-9	.	.	15	TRBJ2-7	TGTGCCAGCAGAAGACTGGGGGGCGACGCCTACGAGCAGTACTTC	CASRRLGGDAYEQYF
TRBV6-1	.	.	14	TRBJ2-2	TGTGCCAGCAGTGAAGACTGGTACACCGGGGAGCTGTTTTTT	CASSEDWYTGELFF
TRBV7-9	.	.	15	TRBJ2-1	TGTGCCAGCATCCTTAACACACAGCGGACCAATGAGCAGTTCTTC	CASILNTQRTNEQFF
TRBV5-1	.	.	12	TRBJ2-7	TGCGCCAGCAGCTTGGACAGGTACGAGCAGTACTTC	CASSLDRYEQYF
TRBV19	.	.	14	TRBJ1-1	TGTGCCAGTAGTAAAAACGGGCCGGGGGGGATCGCTTTCTTT	CASSKNGPGGIAFF
TRBV10-1	.	TRBD2	13	TRBJ2-1	TGCGCCAGCAGTGAAAGCGGGAATGGAGCTCAGTTCTTC	CASSESGNGAQFF
TRBV6-1	.	.	14	TRBJ1-1	TGTGCCAGCAGTGACAGGGCCGCGAACACTGAAGCTTTCTTT	CASSDRAANTEAFF
TRBV11-3	few	.	13	TRBJ2-5	TGTGCCAGCAGCTCGGGGGTATCCAAGACCCAGTACTTC	CASSSGVSKTQYF
TRBV27	.	.	13	TRBJ1-1	TGTGCCAGCAGTTTCCCCACTAGTGGTGAAGCTTTCTTT	CASSFPTSGEAFF
TRBV29-1	.	TRBD1	14	TRBJ1-2	TGCAGCGCATTGGGACAGCCCGGGGACTATGGCTACACCTTC	CSALGQPGDYGYTF
TRBV7-9	few	.	13	TRBJ2-7	TGTGCCAGCAGCTTTTCCCAGTCCTACGAGCAGTACTTC	CASSFSQSYEQYF
TRBV9	.	.	18	TRBJ2-1	TGTGCCAGCAGCGTAGGCATAGGAACAGGCCTAGACTACAATGAGCAGTTCTTC	CASSVGIGTGLDYNEQFF
TRBV29-1	once	TRBD2	14	TRBJ2-3	TGCAGTGAGACCTTAGCGGGGGGGCCAGATACGCAGTATTTT	CSETLAGGPDTQYF
TRBV28	.	.	17	TRBJ1-2	TGTGCCAGCAGTTTAAGGGTGAATTTCAACGAGGACTATGGCTACACCTTC	CASSLRVNFNEDYGYTF
TRBV7-7	.	TRBD1	13	TRBJ2-5	TGTGCCAGCAGCCAGGACAGGGAAGAGACCCAGTACTTC	CASSQDREETQYF
TRBV5-5	.	.	14	TRBJ2-2	TGTGCCAGCAGCTTGGGGCCTAGCGTCCGGGAGCTGTTTTTT	CASSLGPSVRELFF
TRBV6-5	.	.	16	TRBJ2-7	TGTGCCAGCAGTTACTCTCCGGGACAACTCTCCTACGAGCAGTACTTC	CASSYSPGQLSYEQYF
TRBV5-8	.	.	13	TRBJ2-1	TGTGCCAGCAGTATACTACCTGGGAATGAGCAGTTCTTC	CASSILPGNEQFF
TRBV7-9	.	TRBD1	15	TRBJ1-4	TGTGCCAGCAGCCTTTCAGGGGGTTTGAGGGAAAAACTGTTTTTT	CASSLSGGLREKLFF
TRBV27	.	TRBD2	18	TRBJ2-7	TGTGCCAGCAGTTTATCCACGCTAGCGGGGGGCCCCACCTACGAGCAGTACTTC	CASSLSTLAGGPTYEQYF
TRBV2	once	TRBD2	13	TRBJ2-5	TGTGCCAGGAGCGGGGGGCCTCAAGAGACCCAGTACTTC	CARSGGPQETQYF
TRBV7-2	once	TRBD2	16	TRBJ2-2	TGTGCCAGCAGCTTAGCACTAGCGGGGAACACCGGGGAGCTGTTTTTT	CASSLALAGNTGELFF
TRBV2	.	.	18	TRBJ1-1	TGTGCCAGCAGTGGCCCCGGGCCAGCTACTCTTATGAACACTGAAGCTTTCTTT	CASSGPGPATLMNTEAFF
TRBV2	.	TRBD2	15	TRBJ2-1	TGTGCCAGCAGTGAGCTAGCGGGCTCCTACAATGAGCAGTTCTTC	CASSELAGSYNEQFF